This passage covers 26 T cell receptor beta chains from one sample sequenced in a study of response to subunit inactivated influenza vaccine. One entry per CDR3 protein, called by TCRdb with MiXCR from the RT-PCR reads. Of roughly 520,000 distinct CDR3 sequences in the sample, about 25% were seen once. This specimen was CD4+ T cells sorted from PBMCs, taken 4 to 6 days after vaccination. These receptor sequences come from a man aged 50 or older who received an inactivated influenza vaccine.

This clonotype turned up a few times. The chain links TRBV4-3 to TRBJ1-2; 7 nucleotides match TRBD1. V trimming: 3 bases; J trimming: 7 bases; junction bases outside the gene matches: 11. CDR3 length equals 15 residues. Germline V gives CDR1 LGHNA, CDR2 YSLEER. CDR3 bases: TGCGCCAGCAGCCACATTGACAGGGAAGTTGGTGGCTACACCTTC. This sequence encodes CASSHIDREVGGYTF.

The chain couples TRBV4-3 to TRBJ2-3, with 9 nucleotides matching TRBD1. The CDR3 has 17 amino acids. CDR1 and CDR2 (germline): LGHNA, YSLEER. V lost 1 base, J lost 5 bases, and 10 bases stayed unmatched. As DNA, the CDR3 is TGCGCCAGCAGCCAAGTAATAACAGGGGGCGAGGGAGATACGCAGTATTTT. Its translation: CASSQVITGGEGDTQYF.

This clonotype was found a few times. The chain links TRBV20-1 to TRBJ2-1, with D uncertain. Between the trimmed V and J ends, which lost 6 bases and 4 bases, there was a span of 13 bases. CDR3 length: 13 amino acids. Germline lookup yields CDR1 DFQATT and CDR2 SNEGSKA (reference sequence). Here the CDR3 reads CSAKLPSYNEQFF. DNA of the CDR3: TGCAGTGCGAAACTACCCTCTTACAATGAGCAGTTCTTC.

This chain joins TRBV5-5 and TRBJ2-5; no definite D call. This CDR3 contains 14 residues. V was trimmed by 0 bases and J by 3 bases, leaving 9 bases between them. CDR1 and CDR2 from the germline V gene are SGHKS and YYEKEE (reference sequence). Here the CDR3 DNA reads TGTGCCAGCAGCTTGGATTGGGCGGAAGAGACCCAGTACTTC. This gives the protein CASSLDWAEETQYF.

The J gene is TRBJ2-7, the V gene TRBV5-1; perhaps D is TRBD1 or TRBD2 (5 bases each). Trimming took off 5 bases at V and 3 bases at J, with 12 bases between the two ends. This CDR3 comprises 13 residues. CDR1 SGHRS and CDR2 YFSETQ come from the germline V gene. CDR3 sequence: CASRLGDHYEQYF. The CDR3, as DNA: TGCGCCAGCAGGTTAGGGGACCACTACGAGCAGTACTTC. Based on the CDR3 plus reference TRBV5-1 and TRBJ2-7, the full variable domain is KAGVTQTPRYLIKTRGQQVTLSCSPISGHRSVSWYQQTPGQGLQFLFEYFSETQRNKGNFPGRFSGRQFSNSRSEMNVSTLELGDSALYLCASRLGDHYEQYFGPGTRLTVT.

The CDR3 is CSAMKRVRNTEAFF. The CDR3 DNA follows: TGCAGTGCAATGAAGAGGGTACGGAACACTGAAGCTTTCTTT. V and J are TRBV20-1 and TRBJ1-1; the D is unclear. The germline gives CDR1 DFQATT, CDR2 SNEGSKA (reference sequence). The CDR3 contains 14 residues. V was pared by 6 bases and J by 1 base, with 15 bases between.

The rearrangement joins TRBV28 to TRBJ2-4; D possibly matches TRBD1 or TRBD2 (5 bases each). Germline CDR1 and CDR2: MDHEN and SYDVKM. Between the trimmed V and J ends, which lost 1 base and 0 bases, there was a span of 13 bases. The CDR3 loop spans 17 amino acids. CDR3 sequence: CASSLLNERGAKNIQYF. The CDR3 DNA sequence: TGTGCCAGCAGTTTATTGAATGAGAGGGGAGCCAAAAACATTCAGTACTTC.

The chain joins TRBV15 to TRBJ2-3; no clear D gene. Trimming pared 0 bases from V and 1 base from J, leaving 8 bases between. Germline V gene lookup returns CDR1 LNHNV and CDR2 YYDKDF (reference sequence). This CDR3 spans 15 amino acids. CDR3 loop: CATSRESKGTDTQYF. In DNA form, the CDR3 reads TGTGCCACCAGCAGAGAGAGTAAGGGCACAGATACGCAGTATTTT.

As regards this clonotype: One end of the junction does not line up with germline, which may come from a read error. V gene TRBV12-3 or TRBV12-4 combines with J gene TRBJ2-1, with D tentatively TRBD2 (7 bases). The length of the CDR3 is 12 residues. The CDR3 DNA follows: TGTGCCAGCAGACTACGACTGCGGGGGCAGCTCTTC. Translating it yields CASRLRLRGQLF.

This clonotype was counted between two and nine times. The chain combines TRBV10-3 with TRBJ2-7; D call uncertain. The CDR3 runs to 17 residues. V dropped 4 bases and J dropped 3 bases, with 22 bases sitting between them. Germline V gene lookup returns CDR1 ENHRY and CDR2 SYGVKD. CDR3 protein: CAISAGFEEATFYEQYF. The CDR3 DNA reads as TGTGCCATCAGTGCAGGTTTCGAGGAAGCAACCTTCTACGAGCAGTACTTC.

This chain joins TRBV11-2 and TRBJ2-6; D unresolved. CDR3 size: 15 residues. The germline V gene has CDR1 SGHAT and CDR2 FQNNGV. V lost 4 bases and J lost 0, with 7 bases in between. In nucleotides, the CDR3 is TGTGCCAGCAGCTCACTCATCTCTGGGGCCAACGTCCTGACTTTC. It specifies CASSSLISGANVLTF.

There are many counts of this clonotype. V and J are TRBV20-1 and TRBJ1-5; 8 bases are a match to TRBD1. Germline CDR1 DFQATT, CDR2 SNEGSKA (reference sequence). J was trimmed by 0 bases and V by 6 bases; bases with no gene match: 10. The CDR3 is 16 residues long. CDR3 in amino acids: CSATGDGTYSNQPQHF. The CDR3 DNA follows: TGCAGTGCGACAGGGGACGGCACCTATAGCAATCAGCCCCAGCATTTT.

The chain uses TRBV12-3 or TRBV12-4 and TRBJ2-2; D possibly corresponds to TRBD1 (7 bases). The CDR3 has 17 residues. V was pared by 6 bases and J by 0 bases, with 17 bases between. The CDR3 coding sequence is TGTGCCAGCAGCCCAACCGGAGGGGGCGCGAACACCGGGGAGCTGTTTTTT. Amino acids: CASSPTGGGANTGELFF.

The sample holds a few counts of this clonotype. V gene TRBV5-4 combines with J gene TRBJ1-2; D uncertain. This CDR3 has 14 residues. V lost 4 bases, J lost 8 bases, and 18 bases lay in between. Per germline, CDR1 SGHNT and CDR2 YYREEE (reference sequence). The DNA for the CDR3 is TGTGCCAGCAGCCACGGACGGGTGATTCAGGGCTACACCTTC. Translation: CASSHGRVIQGYTF.

This clonotype was observed a handful of times. The J gene is TRBJ2-1, the V gene TRBV4-2; the D is unclear. The ends were cut back, 3 bases at V and 8 bases at J, with 17 bases in the middle. The length of the CDR3 is 15 residues. Germline-derived CDR1 and CDR2 are LGHNA and YNFKEQ. CDR3 sequence reads: CASSHSLFSDDEQFF. As DNA, the CDR3 is TGTGCCAGCAGCCACTCTCTCTTCAGCGACGATGAGCAGTTCTTC.

The rearrangement uses TRBV29-1 and TRBJ2-3; D is ambiguous. CDR3 size: 12 residues. CDR1 is SQVTM, CDR2 ANQGSEA, per germline. V was shortened by 7 bases and J by 0 bases, with 8 bases between the two germline ends. This chain's CDR3 is CSAHVSTDTQYF. DNA of the CDR3: TGCAGCGCACATGTTAGCACAGATACGCAGTATTTT.

The chain carries TRBV4-1 and TRBJ1-4, with 8 bases lining up with TRBD1. Germline V CDR1 and CDR2: MGHRA, YSYEKL. CDR3 length equals 15 residues. With 3 bases clipped from V and 8 bases from J, the junction kept 8 bases outside the gene matches. The DNA for the CDR3 is TGCGCCAGCAGCCAGTCGACAGGGGCCCCCGAAAAACTGTTTTTT. Translation gives CASSQSTGAPEKLFF.

The genes are TRBV12-3 or TRBV12-4 and TRBJ1-1; D is possibly TRBD1 (5 bases). The CDR3 loop spans 12 amino acids. V lost 5 bases to trimming and J lost 8 bases, with 12 bases between them. CDR3 sequence (DNA): TGTGCCAGCAGTCAGACAGTAACAGAAGCTTTCTTT. It yields the protein CASSQTVTEAFF.

A few counts support this clonotype. The chain couples TRBV12-3 or TRBV12-4 to TRBJ1-6, with 7 positions matching TRBD1. This CDR3 has 14 amino acids. The V and J ends lost 4 bases and 5 bases, in that order; junction bases with no gene match: 2. The CDR3 DNA is TGTGCCAGCAGTTGGGACAGTAATAATTCACCCCTCCACTTT. Translation gives CASSWDSNNSPLHF.

This clonotype was counted between two and nine times. V and J are TRBV6-4 and TRBJ1-1; tentative D call: TRBD1 (6 bases). Germline CDR1 is MRHNA and CDR2 is SNTAGT. The length of the CDR3 is 13 residues. The CDR3: CSQGCGNKAEAFF. CDR3 DNA sequence: TGTTCCCAGGGGTGTGGGAACAAGGCTGAAGCTTTCTTT.

This sequence joins TRBV2 and TRBJ2-7; 8 bases align to TRBD1. The trim removed 2 bases at V and 0 bases at J, leaving 9 bases unmatched. This CDR3 region has 17 residues. The V gene's germline CDR1 is SNHLY and CDR2 FYNNEI. The CDR3 here is CASSEFGDRLTSYEQYF. The CDR3 nucleotides are TGTGCCAGCAGTGAATTTGGGGACAGGCTGACCTCCTACGAGCAGTACTTC.

This chain uses TRBV12-3 or TRBV12-4 with TRBJ1-1; D unclear. V lost 5 bases and J lost 3, with 7 bases in between. The CDR3 length is 12 residues. CDR3 amino acids: CASSRLDTEAFF. CDR3 DNA: TGTGCCAGCAGTCGGCTGGACACTGAAGCTTTCTTT.

This chain links TRBV29-1 with TRBJ2-7, with 7 bases identical to TRBD1. The CDR3 covers 16 residues. V gave up 0 bases and J gave up 1 base; unmatched junction bases: 9. The germline V gene encodes CDR1 SQVTM and CDR2 ANQGSEA. CDR3 residues: CSVEDRQGRTSYEQYF. CDR3 nucleotides: TGCAGCGTTGAAGACCGACAGGGAAGGACGTCCTACGAGCAGTACTTC.

This rearrangement joins TRBV11-1 to TRBJ2-1; TRBD1 matches at 12 bases. The germline CDR1 and CDR2 sequences are SGHAT and FQDESV (reference sequence). The CDR3 has 19 amino acids. With 6 bases clipped from V and 0 bases from J, the junction kept 12 bases outside the gene matches. The CDR3 protein is CASRGDGTGGSSSYNEQFF. The CDR3 DNA reads as TGTGCCAGCAGGGGCGACGGGACAGGGGGCTCGAGCTCCTACAATGAGCAGTTCTTC. Complete variable domain (other parts from reference TRBV11-1 and TRBJ2-1): EAEVAQSPRYKITEKSQAVAFWCDPISGHATLYWYRQILGQGPELLVQFQDESVVDDSQLPKDRFSAERLKGVDSTLKIQPAELGDSAMYLCASRGDGTGGSSSYNEQFFGPGTRLTVL.

The V call is TRBV7-9, the J call TRBJ2-3; no definite D call. CDR1 and CDR2 from the germline V gene are SEHNR and FQNEAQ (reference sequence). The CDR3 totals 14 residues. V was trimmed by 2 bases and J by 4 bases, leaving 10 bases between them. In nucleotides, the CDR3 is TGTGCCAGCAGCTTATTTGGAAGCGCAGATACGCAGTATTTT. It encodes CASSLFGSADTQYF.

In this sample, this clonotype turned up a few times. V usage is TRBV4-2 and J usage is TRBJ2-3; D remains unclear. Trimming took off 1 base at V and 2 bases at J, with 10 bases between the two ends. This CDR3 region has 15 residues. Per the germline V gene, CDR1 is LGHNA and CDR2 is YNFKEQ. The CDR3 region has the DNA TGTGCCAGCAGCCAAGTCGGGTACACCACAGATACGCAGTATTTT. As protein: CASSQVGYTTDTQYF.